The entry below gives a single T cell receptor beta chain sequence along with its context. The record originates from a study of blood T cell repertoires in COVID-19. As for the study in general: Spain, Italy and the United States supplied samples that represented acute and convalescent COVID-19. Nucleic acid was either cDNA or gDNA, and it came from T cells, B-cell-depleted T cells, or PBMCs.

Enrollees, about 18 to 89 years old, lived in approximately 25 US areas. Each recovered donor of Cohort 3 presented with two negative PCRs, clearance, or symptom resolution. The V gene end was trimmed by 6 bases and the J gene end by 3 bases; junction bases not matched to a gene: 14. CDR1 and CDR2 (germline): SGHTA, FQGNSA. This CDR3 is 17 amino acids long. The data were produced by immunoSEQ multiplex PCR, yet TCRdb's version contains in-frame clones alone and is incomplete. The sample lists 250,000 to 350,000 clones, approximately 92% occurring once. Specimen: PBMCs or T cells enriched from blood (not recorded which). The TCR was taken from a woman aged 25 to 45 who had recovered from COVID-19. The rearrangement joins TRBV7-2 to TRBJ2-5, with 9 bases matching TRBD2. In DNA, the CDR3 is TGTGCCAGCAGTACTAGTCCGGGACTAGCAGTAGAAGAGACCCAGTACTTC. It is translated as CASSTSPGLAVEETQYF.